A single sample gave rise to the 11 T cell receptor beta chains below, sequenced in a study of T cells in Graves' hyperthyroidism and ophthalmopathy. Template material for amplifying TCR beta CDR3 regions consisted of RNA transcripts. The primer set for the first-round RT-PCR of the TCR CDR3 was HTBI. TCRdb used MiXCR to reprocess the multiplex PCR reads, holding one entry per CDR3 protein. The table records some 350,000 distinct CDR3 sequences, around 14% of them present only once. Sequenced: blood. The receptors were gathered from a woman aged 18-35 years with Graves' hyperthyroidism that later progressed to Graves' ophthalmopathy.

This clonotype showed up just a few times. CDR3 in amino acids: CASSPTGLAGFYEQYF. CDR3 nucleotides: TGTGCCAGCAGCCCCACCGGACTAGCGGGATTCTACGAGCAGTACTTC. The gene calls are TRBV7-6 and TRBJ2-7; 12 nucleotides line up with TRBD2. The CDR3 sequence is 16 residues long. Germline loops: CDR1 SGHVS, CDR2 FNYEAQ. The ends lost 5 bases at V and 3 bases at J; junction bases unmatched: 8.

This clonotype was found many times. V is TRBV7-2 and J is TRBJ2-5; D not resolved. Germline CDR1 is SGHTA and CDR2 is FQGNSA. CDR3 size: 14 residues. Trimming stripped 5 bases from V and 5 bases from J, with 15 bases between. CDR3 nucleotides: TGTGCCAGCAGCCCCCTTTGGCTGAGTGAGACCCAGTACTTC. This sequence encodes CASSPLWLSETQYF. The variable domain in full, with the rest retrieved from reference TRBV7-2 and TRBJ2-5, is GAGVSQSPSNKVTEKGKDVELRCDPISGHTALYWYRQSLGQGLEFLIYFQGNSAPDKSGLPSDRFSAERTGGSVSTLTIQRTQQEDSAVYLCASSPLWLSETQYFGPGTRLLVL.

This clonotype was seen at least ten times. The chain carries TRBV6-1 and TRBJ2-1, with 9 bases fitting TRBD1. V was clipped by 5 bases and J by 5 bases; unmatched bases: 10. Germline V gives CDR1 MNHNS, CDR2 SASEGT. This CDR3 has 16 residues. CDR3 bases: TGTGCCAGCAGTACCGATTCCGGGACAGGGAACAATGAGCAGTTCTTC. Translated: CASSTDSGTGNNEQFF.

This clonotype was recorded at least ten times. This sequence joins TRBV6-1 and TRBJ2-7, with 10 bases fitting TRBD1. The V gene's germline CDR1 is MNHNS and CDR2 SASEGT. The CDR3 covers 14 residues. After removal of 3 bases from V and 3 bases from J, the junction contained 2 bases not matched to a gene. Written as DNA, the CDR3 is TGTGCCAGCAGTGAGGGACAGGGGTTCTACGAGCAGTACTTC. Its translation is CASSEGQGFYEQYF.

This clonotype appeared many times. The V and J genes are TRBV27 and TRBJ1-6, with 9 bases matching TRBD1. Germline CDR1 is MNHEY and CDR2 is SMNVEV (reference sequence). The length of the CDR3 is 14 residues. Trimming at V came to 6 bases and at J to 9 bases, leaving 6 bases not matched to a gene. DNA of the CDR3: TGTGCCAGCAGCCGAGGGACAGGGAGTTCACCCCTCCACTTT. Protein: CASSRGTGSSPLHF.

This clonotype was picked up one time. The DNA is left out, because the CDR3 cannot be placed on it with certainty; the CDR3 is given as TCRdb lists it. V usage is TRBV28 and J usage is TRBJ1-2; the table gives TRBD1 as D, unverified against the DNA. CDR1 and CDR2 (germline): MDHEN, SYDVKM. The CDR3 region is 14 residues in length, termini included. CDR3: CASTLGGRDYGYTF.

Details on this clonotype: This is likely a read error, given that the CDR3 carries no conserved phenylalanine or tryptophan at its end. This chain links TRBV12-3 or TRBV12-4 with TRBJ2-5; no firm D call. The CDR3 is 14 amino acids. Trimming took 0 bases from V and 5 from J, leaving 10 bases between them. The CDR3, as DNA: TGTGCCAGCAGTTTAGCGCATCGAAGGGAGACCCAGTACCTC. Amino acid sequence: CASSLAHRRETQYL.

This clonotype has a count of ten or more. The chain joins TRBV7-8 to TRBJ1-5; D is perhaps TRBD1 (5 bases). V was cut by 2 bases and J by 3 bases, with 26 bases left in between. The CDR3 runs to 20 residues. The germline gives CDR1 SGHVS, CDR2 FQNEAQ. As DNA, the CDR3 is TGTGCCAGCAGCTTATCATCCGGGACGGCGGTCACTTTTAACAATCAGCCCCAGCATTTT. It is translated as CASSLSSGTAVTFNNQPQHF.

The genes are TRBV7-9 and TRBJ1-2; 8 bases are a match to TRBD1. Germline V lookup: CDR1 SEHNR, CDR2 FQNEAQ (reference sequence). The CDR3 runs 13 residues. V lost 4 bases and J lost 4; bases outside the gene matches: 2. For the CDR3, the DNA is TGTGCCAGCAGCTCGGACAGGGCCTATGGCTACACCTTC. It specifies CASSSDRAYGYTF.

The chain recombines TRBV7-9 with TRBJ2-5; no clear D gene. V lost 5 bases to trimming and J lost 2 bases, with 18 bases between them. The CDR3 sequence is 16 residues long. Germline loops: CDR1 SEHNR, CDR2 FQNEAQ (reference sequence). CDR3 bases: TGTGCCAGCAGCCCGGCCCCAGGTCGCGGACAAGAGACCCAGTACTTC. Protein sequence: CASSPAPGRGQETQYF.

In this sample, this clonotype turned up many times. The gene calls are TRBV12-3 or TRBV12-4 and TRBJ2-3, with D perhaps matching TRBD1 or TRBD2 (6 bases each). The CDR3 extends over 17 amino acids. V was shortened by 4 bases and J by 0 bases, with 17 bases between the two germline ends. CDR3 nucleotides: TGTGCCAGCAGTTCCTGGGGGGCAGGCTCTAGCACAGATACGCAGTATTTT. Protein: CASSSWGAGSSTDTQYF.